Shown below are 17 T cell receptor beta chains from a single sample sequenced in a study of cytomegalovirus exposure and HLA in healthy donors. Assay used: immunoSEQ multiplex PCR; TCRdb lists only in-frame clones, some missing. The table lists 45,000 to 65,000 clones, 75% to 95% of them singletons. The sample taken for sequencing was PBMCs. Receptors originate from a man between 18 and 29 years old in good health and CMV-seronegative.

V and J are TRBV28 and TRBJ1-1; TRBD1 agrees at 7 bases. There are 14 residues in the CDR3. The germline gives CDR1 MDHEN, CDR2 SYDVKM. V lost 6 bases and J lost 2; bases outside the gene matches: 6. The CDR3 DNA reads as TGTGCCAGCAGCCTGGACAGGTATAACACTGAAGCTTTCTTT. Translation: CASSLDRYNTEAFF.

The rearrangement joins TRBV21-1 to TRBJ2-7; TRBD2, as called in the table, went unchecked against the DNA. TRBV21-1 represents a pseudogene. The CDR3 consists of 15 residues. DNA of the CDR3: TGTGCCAGCAGCAAAGGACGCGGGATCAACTACGAGCAGTACTTC. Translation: CASSKGRGINYEQYF.

The CDR3 nucleotides are TGTGCCAGCAGCTTCGCACAGGGTGCCGTCTATGGCTACACCTTC. Residues: CASSFAQGAVYGYTF. The V and J genes are TRBV11-2 and TRBJ1-2, with a tentative D call TRBD1 (6 bases). The germline CDR1 and CDR2 sequences are SGHAT and FQNNGV. This CDR3 spans 15 amino acids. Trimming stripped 3 bases from V and 4 bases from J, with 15 bases between.

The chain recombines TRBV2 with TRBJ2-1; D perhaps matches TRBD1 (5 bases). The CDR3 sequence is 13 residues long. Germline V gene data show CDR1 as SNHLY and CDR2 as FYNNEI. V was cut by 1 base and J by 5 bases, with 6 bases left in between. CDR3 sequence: CASSEDRHNEQFF. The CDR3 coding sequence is TGTGCCAGCAGTGAAGACAGGCACAATGAGCAGTTCTTC.

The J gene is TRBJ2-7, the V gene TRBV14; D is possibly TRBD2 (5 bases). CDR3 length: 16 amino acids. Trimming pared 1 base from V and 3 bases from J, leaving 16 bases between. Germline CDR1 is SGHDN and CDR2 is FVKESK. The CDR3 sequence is CASSQAGMTKYYEQYF. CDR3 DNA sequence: TGTGCCAGCAGCCAAGCCGGGATGACCAAATACTACGAGCAGTACTTC.

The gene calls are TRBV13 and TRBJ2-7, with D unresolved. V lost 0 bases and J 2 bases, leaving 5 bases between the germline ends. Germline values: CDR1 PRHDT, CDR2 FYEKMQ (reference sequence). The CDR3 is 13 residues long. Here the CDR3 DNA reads TGTGCCAGCAGCTTAGGAAGCACCTACGAGCAGTACTTC. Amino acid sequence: CASSLGSTYEQYF.

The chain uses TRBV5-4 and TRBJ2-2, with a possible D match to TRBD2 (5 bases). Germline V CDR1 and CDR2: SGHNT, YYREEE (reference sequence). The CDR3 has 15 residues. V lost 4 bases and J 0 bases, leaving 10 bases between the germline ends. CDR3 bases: TGTGCCAGCAGCCTACGTAGCGCGAACACCGGGGAGCTGTTTTTT. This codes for CASSLRSANTGELFF.

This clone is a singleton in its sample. CDR3 region: CASSLPDRTGYEQFF. CDR3 DNA sequence: TGTGCCAGCAGTTTGCCGGACAGGACAGGCTATGAGCAGTTCTTC. The chain recombines TRBV28 with TRBJ2-1, with 7 nucleotides matching TRBD1. The germline gives CDR1 MDHEN, CDR2 SYDVKM. J was trimmed by 8 bases and V by 3 bases; bases with no gene match: 10. This CDR3 is built from 15 residues.

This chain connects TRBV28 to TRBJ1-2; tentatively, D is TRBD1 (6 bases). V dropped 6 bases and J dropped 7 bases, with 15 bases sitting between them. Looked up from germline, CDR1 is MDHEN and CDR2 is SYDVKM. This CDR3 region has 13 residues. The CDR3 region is CASSEAQGSGYTF. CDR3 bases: TGTGCCAGCAGCGAAGCCCAGGGGAGTGGCTACACCTTC.

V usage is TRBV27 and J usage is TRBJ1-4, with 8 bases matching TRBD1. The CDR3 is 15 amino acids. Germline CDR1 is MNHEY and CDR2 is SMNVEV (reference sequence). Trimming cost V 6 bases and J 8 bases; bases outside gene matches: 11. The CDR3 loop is CASSPDRGTREKLFF. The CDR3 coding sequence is TGTGCCAGCAGCCCTGACAGGGGAACGAGAGAAAAACTGTTTTTT.

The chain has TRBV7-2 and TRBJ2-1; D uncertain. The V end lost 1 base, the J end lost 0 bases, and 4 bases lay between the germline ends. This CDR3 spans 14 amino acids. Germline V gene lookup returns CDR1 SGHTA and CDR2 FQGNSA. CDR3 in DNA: TGTGCCAGCAGCTTAGATAGCTCCTACAATGAGCAGTTCTTC. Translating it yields CASSLDSSYNEQFF.

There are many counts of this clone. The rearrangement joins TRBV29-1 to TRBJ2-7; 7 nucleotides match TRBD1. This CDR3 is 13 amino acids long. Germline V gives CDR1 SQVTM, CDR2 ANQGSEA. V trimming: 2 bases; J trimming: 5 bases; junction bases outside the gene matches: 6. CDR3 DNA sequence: TGCAGCGTTGAACAGGGGGTGGGCAACGAGCAGTACTTC. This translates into CSVEQGVGNEQYF.

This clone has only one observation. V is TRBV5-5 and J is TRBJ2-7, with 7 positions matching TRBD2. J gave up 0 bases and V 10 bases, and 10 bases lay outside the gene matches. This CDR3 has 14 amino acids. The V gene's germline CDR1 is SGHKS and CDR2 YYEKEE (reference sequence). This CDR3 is CASTTSRDSYEQYF. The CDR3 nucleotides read TGTGCCTCTACGACTAGCAGAGACTCCTACGAGCAGTACTTC.

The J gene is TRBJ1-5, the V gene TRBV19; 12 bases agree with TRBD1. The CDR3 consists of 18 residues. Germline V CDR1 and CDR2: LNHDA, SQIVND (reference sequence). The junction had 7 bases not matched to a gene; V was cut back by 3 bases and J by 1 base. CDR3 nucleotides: TGTGCCAGTAGTATGGCGGGACAGGGGGCCCGGAGCAATCAGCCCCAGCATTTT. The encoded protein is CASSMAGQGARSNQPQHF.

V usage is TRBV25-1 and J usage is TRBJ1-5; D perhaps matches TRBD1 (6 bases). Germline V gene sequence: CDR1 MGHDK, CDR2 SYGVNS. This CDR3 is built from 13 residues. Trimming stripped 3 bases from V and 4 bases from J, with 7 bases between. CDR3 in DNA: TGTGCCAGCAGTGACAGGGGTAATCAGCCCCAGCATTTT. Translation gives CASSDRGNQPQHF.

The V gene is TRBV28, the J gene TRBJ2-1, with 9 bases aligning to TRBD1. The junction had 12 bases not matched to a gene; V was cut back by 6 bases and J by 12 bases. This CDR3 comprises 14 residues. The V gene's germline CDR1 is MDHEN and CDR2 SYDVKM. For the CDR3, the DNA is TGTGCCAGCAGCCAATCCGGGACAGGGAGGGGGCAGTTCTTC. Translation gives CASSQSGTGRGQFF.

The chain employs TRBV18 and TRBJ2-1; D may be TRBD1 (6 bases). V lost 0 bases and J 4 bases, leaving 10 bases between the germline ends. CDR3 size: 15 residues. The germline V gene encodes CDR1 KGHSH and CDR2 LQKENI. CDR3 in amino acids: CASSPPGDIYNEQFF. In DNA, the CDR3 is TGTGCCAGCTCACCACCGGGGGACATTTACAATGAGCAGTTCTTC.